The rows below give T cell receptor beta chains drawn from one sample of a study of Graves' ophthalmopathy and Graves' hyperthyroidism. TCRdb reanalysed the multiplex PCR reads using MiXCR and keeps one entry per CDR3 protein. This sample yields more than 550,000 distinct CDR3 sequences, of which about 40% are seen a single time; more than 3% belongs to the top ten. The sample consisted of peripheral blood. The receptors come from an adult man with Graves' ophthalmopathy. The CDR3 runs from the conserved cysteine through the conserved F or W. Fields, in order: clone size, V gene, J gene, D gene, CDR3 DNA, CDR3 protein. The D gene is left open where the match is weak. Clone sizes are given selectively: once, few, many, or a class where the clone is expanded.

size: many
V: TRBV7-9
J: TRBJ1-2
D: TRBD1
DNA: TGTGCCAGCAGCCAGTCGACAGGGATGAGTGGCTACACCTTC
CDR3: CASSQSTGMSGYTF

size: NA
V: TRBV7-9
J: TRBJ2-7
D: NA
DNA: TGTGCCAGCACCTTGGGGGGGGCCCTTGAGCAGTACTTC
CDR3: CASTLGGALEQYF

size: NA
V: TRBV7-9
J: TRBJ1-1
D: NA
DNA: TGTGCCAGCAGTCACCGGAGAGGGGTGAGCACTGAAGCTTTCTTT
CDR3: CASSHRRGVSTEAFF

size: many
V: TRBV7-2
J: TRBJ2-5
D: TRBD2
DNA: TGTGCCAGCAGCCCGGGACTAGCGGTAGGGTACCAAGAGACCCAGTACTTC
CDR3: CASSPGLAVGYQETQYF

size: NA
V: TRBV25-1
J: TRBJ1-4
D: NA
DNA: TGTGCCAGCAGTGATAGCGGGAGAGGTGCAACTAATGAAAAACTGTTTTTT
CDR3: CASSDSGRGATNEKLFF

size: NA
V: TRBV11-1
J: TRBJ2-2
D: TRBD2
DNA: TGTGCCAGCAGCACGGGAGGGCCCGTCCGCGGGGAGCTGTTTTTT
CDR3: CASSTGGPVRGELFF

size: many
V: TRBV25-1
J: TRBJ2-6
D: NA
DNA: TGTGCCAGCACCCCAACGGCCCTTTCTGGGGCCAACGTCCTGACTTTC
CDR3: CASTPTALSGANVLTF

size: NA
V: TRBV4-1
J: TRBJ1-1
D: NA
DNA: TGCGCCAGCAGCCAAGTATTGGGGGGGGGTGAAGCTTTCTTT
CDR3: CASSQVLGGGEAFF

size: NA
V: TRBV4-1
J: TRBJ2-2
D: TRBD2
DNA: TGCGCCAGCAGTCGGGGTAGCGGGGAAATTAACACCGGGGAGCTGTTTTTT
CDR3: CASSRGSGEINTGELFF

size: NA
V: TRBV10-3
J: TRBJ2-2
D: TRBD1
DNA: TGTGCCATCAGTTCCGGGACAGGGACGTCGGACGAGCTGTTTTTT
CDR3: CAISSGTGTSDELFF

size: NA
V: TRBV7-2
J: TRBJ1-5
D: NA
DNA: TGTGCCAGCAGCCAGGGACACAATAGCAATCAGCCCCAGCATTTT
CDR3: CASSQGHNSNQPQHF

size: NA
V: TRBV4-3
J: TRBJ1-3
D: NA
DNA: TGCGCCAGCAGCCCCAACCTAAGCGGCTCTGGAAACACCATATATTTT
CDR3: CASSPNLSGSGNTIYF

size: NA
V: TRBV2
J: TRBJ2-6
D: NA
DNA: TGTGCCAGCAGTGTCTCAACCCGCTCTGGGGCCAACGTCCTGACTTTC
CDR3: CASSVSTRSGANVLTF

size: many
V: TRBV7-9
J: TRBJ2-7
D: NA
DNA: TGTGCCAGCAGCTTAGAGGTGTACGAGCAGTACTTC
CDR3: CASSLEVYEQYF

size: many
V: TRBV7-9
J: TRBJ1-2
D: TRBD1
DNA: TGTGCCAGCAGCTCGGACAGGGCCTATGGCTACACCTTC
CDR3: CASSSDRAYGYTF

size: many
V: TRBV7-9
J: TRBJ2-5
D: TRBD2
DNA: TGTGCCAGCAGCACGATTCTAGCGGGGGATGGGACCCAGTACTTC
CDR3: CASSTILAGDGTQYF

size: NA
V: TRBV5-1
J: TRBJ2-5
D: NA
DNA: TGCGCCAGCAGCTTGGCGGGCGGCAGGGGACATGAGACCCAGTACTTC
CDR3: CASSLAGGRGHETQYF

size: few
V: TRBV5-1
J: TRBJ2-6
D: NA
DNA: TGCGCCAGCAGCGCCCTCAGTAGTTCTGGGTCCAACGTCCTGACTTTC
CDR3: CASSALSSSGSNVLTF

size: few
V: TRBV4-2
J: TRBJ2-2
D: TRBD2
DNA: TGTGCCAGCAGCCAAGAAGGGCTAGCGGGGGCCGTGGAGCTGTTTTTT
CDR3: CASSQEGLAGAVELFF

size: NA
V: TRBV7-9
J: TRBJ2-2
D: NA
DNA: TGCGCCAGCAGCCAGGGGAGGGGATCCCGAGGGGAGCTGTTTTTT
CDR3: CASSQGRGSRGELFF

size: many
V: TRBV4-3
J: TRBJ1-1
D: NA
DNA: TGCGCCAGCAGCCAAGGGGTGCAGGCTTTCTTT
CDR3: CASSQGVQAFF

size: NA
V: TRBV7-9
J: TRBJ2-5
D: NA
DNA: TGTGCCTGGAGTATCCAGTTGGGGGAGACCCAGTACTTC
CDR3: CAWSIQLGETQYF

size: NA
V: TRBV24-1
J: TRBJ1-2
D: NA
DNA: TGTGCCTCATTTAGCGGGTCCGGCTATGGCTACACCTTC
CDR3: CASFSGSGYGYTF

size: many
V: TRBV25-1
J: TRBJ2-3
D: NA
DNA: TGTGCCAGTGAAGAGGTCACAGATACGCAGTATTTT
CDR3: CASEEVTDTQYF

size: NA
V: TRBV4-2
J: TRBJ2-7
D: TRBD1
DNA: TGTGCCAGCAGCCAAACGACAGGGGGTGTTTACGAGCAGTACTTC
CDR3: CASSQTTGGVYEQYF

size: many
V: TRBV4-2
J: TRBJ1-2
D: TRBD1
DNA: TGTGCCAGCAGCCAAGATTGGACAGGGCGGAGTGGCTACACCTTC
CDR3: CASSQDWTGRSGYTF

size: many
V: TRBV19
J: TRBJ1-3
D: NA
DNA: TGTGCCAGTAGTATAATGGGATCTAGCTCTGGAAACACCATATATTTT
CDR3: CASSIMGSSSGNTIYF

size: NA
V: TRBV5-6
J: TRBJ2-7
D: NA
DNA: TGTGCCAGCAGCTTGGGGACATTGCGATCCTACGAGCAGTACTTC
CDR3: CASSLGTLRSYEQYF

size: NA
V: TRBV10-3
J: TRBJ2-5
D: NA
DNA: TGTGCCAGCAGCCTACTTTTAGAGACCCAGTACTTC
CDR3: CASSLLLETQYF

size: many
V: TRBV24-1
J: TRBJ1-2
D: NA
DNA: TGTGCCACCAGTGATTTGAAGACAAACTATGGCTACACCTTC
CDR3: CATSDLKTNYGYTF

size: many
V: TRBV2
J: TRBJ1-2
D: NA
DNA: TGTGCCAGTAGAATGGTCCGGGACGGAAGTAACTATGGCTACACCTTC
CDR3: CASRMVRDGSNYGYTF

size: few
V: TRBV2
J: TRBJ2-3
D: NA
DNA: TGTGCCAGCAGGGATTACACAGATACGCAGTATTTT
CDR3: CASRDYTDTQYF

size: NA
V: TRBV24-1
J: TRBJ2-1
D: TRBD2
DNA: TGTGCCACCAGTGATCCAGCGAAGCGGGAGGGCTATGAGCAGTTCTTC
CDR3: CATSDPAKREGYEQFF